These T cell receptor beta chains were read from a single sample in a study of T cell changes during pregnancy in multiple sclerosis. The data were produced by immunoSEQ multiplex PCR, yet TCRdb's version contains in-frame clones alone and is incomplete. The sample has roughly 100,000 clones, roughly 92% seen once. The sample here was peripheral blood, taken after pregnancy. These receptor sequences come from a female donor with multiple sclerosis, enrolled in a pregnancy study. The CDR3 runs from the conserved cysteine through the conserved F or W. The order of the fields is clone size, V gene, J gene, D gene, CDR3 protein, CDR3 DNA. D genes are given only for firm matches. Clone size is given for some rows only: seen once, a few or many times, or a class if the clone is expanded.

.	TRBV25-1	TRBJ1-1	TRBD1	CASSDRQGATEAFF	TGTGCCAGCAGTGACCGACAGGGGGCGACTGAAGCTTTCTTT
.	TRBV9	TRBJ2-3	.	CASSVGRGGTDTQYF	TGTGCCAGCAGCGTCGGAAGGGGTGGGACAGATACGCAGTATTTT
.	TRBV4-1	TRBJ2-1	TRBD2	CASSQDEGLANEQFF	TGCGCCAGCAGCCAAGATGAAGGACTAGCGAATGAGCAGTTCTTC
.	TRBV5-4	TRBJ2-1	TRBD1	CASSWDRVNEQFF	TGTGCCAGCAGCTGGGACAGGGTCAATGAGCAGTTCTTC
.	TRBV6-1	TRBJ1-1	.	CASRREVGTEAFF	TGTGCCAGCAGGAGGGAAGTTGGGACTGAAGCTTTCTTT
.	TRBV9	TRBJ2-7	.	CASSVGQGRYEQYF	TGTGCCAGCAGCGTAGGCCAGGGGAGATACGAGCAGTACTTC
.	TRBV11-2	TRBJ2-3	TRBD2	CASSWTSGSSTDTQYF	TGTGCCAGCAGCTGGACTAGCGGGTCTAGCACAGATACGCAGTATTTT
.	TRBV5-6	TRBJ1-2	.	CASSLSGNSYGYTF	TGTGCCAGCAGCTTGTCGGGGAACAGCTATGGCTACACCTTC
.	TRBV6-1	TRBJ2-3	TRBD1	CASSEAKGGADTQYF	TGTGCCAGCAGTGAAGCCAAAGGGGGCGCAGATACGCAGTATTTT
.	TRBV12-5	TRBJ1-1	.	CASGPREGNTEAFF	TGTGCTAGTGGTCCGAGGGAGGGGAACACTGAAGCTTTCTTT
.	TRBV9	TRBJ2-5	TRBD2	CASSVGLAGGETQYF	TGTGCCAGCAGCGTAGGACTAGCGGGGGGCGAGACCCAGTACTTC
few	TRBV28	TRBJ2-5	TRBD2	CASSLTSGGQETQYF	TGTGCCAGCAGTTTAACTAGCGGGGGACAAGAGACCCAGTACTTC
.	TRBV27	TRBJ2-3	.	CASRGGGADTQYF	TGTGCCAGCAGAGGAGGGGGGGCAGATACGCAGTATTTT
.	TRBV27	TRBJ2-2	TRBD2	CASLEAGDRSGELFF	TGTGCCAGCCTTGAAGCGGGAGACCGGTCCGGGGAGCTGTTTTTT
.	TRBV5-4	TRBJ2-2	TRBD1	CASSGQANTGELFF	TGTGCCAGCAGCGGACAGGCGAACACCGGGGAGCTGTTTTTT
.	TRBV4-1	TRBJ2-3	.	CASSQGLPSDTQYF	TGCGCCAGCAGCCAGGGACTCCCCTCGGATACGCAGTATTTT
few	TRBV14	TRBJ1-4	TRBD1	CASSQESGTGFKLFF	TGTGCCAGCAGCCAAGAATCCGGGACAGGGTTTAAACTGTTTTTT
.	TRBV7-2	TRBJ1-2	TRBD1	CASSAWDRAQKSYTF	TGTGCCAGCAGCGCCTGGGACAGGGCTCAAAAGAGCTACACCTTC
.	TRBV2	TRBJ1-6	.	CASSETAEYNSPLHF	TGTGCCAGCAGTGAAACAGCTGAGTATAATTCACCCCTCCACTTT
.	TRBV2	TRBJ1-1	.	CASSPTGYDTEAFF	TGTGCCAGCAGTCCGACGGGTTACGACACTGAAGCTTTCTTT
.	TRBV19	TRBJ1-5	TRBD1	CASSIKGTGGQPQHF	TGTGCCAGTAGCATAAAGGGGACAGGGGGTCAGCCCCAGCATTTT
.	TRBV5-5	TRBJ2-1	TRBD2	CASSSVLAGVNNEQFF	TGTGCCAGCAGCTCCGTTCTAGCGGGAGTGAACAATGAGCAGTTCTTC